Below, one TCR beta chain is given with its context. The antigen is not known. These data are taken from a study of persistence of HIV-infected CD4 T cells. The CDR3 has 12 amino acids. The ends were cut back, 5 bases at V and 8 bases at J, with 13 bases in the middle. Germline V gives CDR1 SGHKS, CDR2 YYEKEE (reference sequence). Lysates of CMV-infected fibroblasts at 9.5 to 10 ug/mL stimulated these cells. CD40L-negative CD69-negative CD45RO-high memory CD4+ T cells were sorted as populations depleted of antigen-responding cells. For at least 4 years, plasma HIV-1 RNA was undetectable (<50 copies/mL). Donors had CD4+ T cell counts above 400 cells/uL and were CMV-seropositive. This was the immunoSEQ version 4 assay in survey mode. Measured with immunoSEQ multiplex PCR; TCRdb has only the in-frame clones, and not every one. The sample lists about 50,000 clones, 75% to 85% occurring once.

The chain couples TRBV5-5 to TRBJ1-1; D gene ambiguous. The receptor comes from an adult man with HIV who was CMV-seropositive. The sequencing used CD4+ T cells sorted from PBMCs after roughly 18-hour stimulation, collected from a patient who received antiretroviral therapy. The CDR3 loop reads CASSPSAREAFF. The CDR3 nucleotides are TGTGCCAGCAGTCCTAGCGCGAGAGAAGCTTTCTTT.